Each of the 32 T cell receptor beta chains below was sequenced from the same sample in a study of T cell responses to AZD1222 COVID-19 vaccine. This table comes from immunoSEQ multiplex PCR, and its TCRdb copy is limited to in-frame clones, with some not included. This sample has roughly 120,000 clones, with more than 75% found just once. The specimen was peripheral blood, collected 28 days after the second AZD1222 dose. All receptors come from an adult who received the AZD1222 COVID-19 vaccine.

J is TRBJ2-7 and V is TRBV5-8, with D perhaps TRBD2 (6 bases). Trimming cost V 4 bases and J 4 bases, with 12 bases left between them. Looked up from germline, CDR1 is SGHTS and CDR2 is YDEGEE. The CDR3 sequence is 13 residues long. The chain's CDR3 is CASSPVGGYEQYF. In DNA form, the CDR3 reads TGTGCCAGCAGCCCGGTCGGGGGTTACGAGCAGTACTTC.

This clone came up a few times. The chain employs TRBV2 and TRBJ1-5, with 8 bases that match TRBD1. The germline gives CDR1 SNHLY, CDR2 FYNNEI. The CDR3 sequence is 14 residues long. Germline trimming cut 6 bases from V and 7 bases from J; bases unmatched to any gene: 8. CDR3 in DNA: TGTGCCAGCAGCCTTCAGGGGGCCGGGCAGCCCCAGCATTTT. This encodes CASSLQGAGQPQHF.

This chain uses TRBV7-2 with TRBJ1-5, with TRBD1 as a possible D gene (5 bases). Trimming took off 2 bases at V and 3 bases at J, with 11 bases between the two ends. This CDR3 comprises 15 residues. CDR1 and CDR2 (germline): SGHTA, FQGNSA. DNA of the CDR3: TGTGCCAGCAGCTTAACGAGACAGTCCAATCAGCCCCAGCATTTT. Translating gives CASSLTRQSNQPQHF.

The V gene is TRBV9, the J gene TRBJ1-5; D gene unclear. The CDR3 extends over 14 amino acids. CDR1 SGDLS and CDR2 YYNGEE come from the germline V gene. V dropped 0 bases and J dropped 3 bases, with 7 bases sitting between them. The CDR3 is CASSVDPLNQPQHF. The CDR3 DNA follows: TGTGCCAGCAGCGTAGATCCCCTCAATCAGCCCCAGCATTTT.

The chain recombines TRBV11-2 with TRBJ1-1; unclear D gene. The V gene's germline CDR1 is SGHAT and CDR2 FQNNGV. V gave up 2 bases and J gave up 7 bases, with 11 bases separating them. The CDR3 sequence is 13 residues long. This CDR3 reads CASSLPIPSEAFF. In DNA form, the CDR3 reads TGTGCCAGCAGCTTACCGATCCCCAGTGAAGCTTTCTTT.

The chain joins TRBV19 to TRBJ2-3; D uncertain. V gave up 5 bases and J gave up 4 bases, with 10 bases separating them. The germline CDR1 and CDR2 sequences are LNHDA and SQIVND (reference sequence). The CDR3 is 13 amino acids. The CDR3 protein is CASSVGSSDTQYF. CDR3 DNA: TGTGCCAGTAGTGTCGGCTCCTCAGATACGCAGTATTTT.

The chain employs TRBV7-3 and TRBJ2-7, with 7 positions matching TRBD2. The CDR3 is 13 residues long. CDR1 is SGHTA and CDR2 is FQGTGA in the germline V gene. V was clipped by 2 bases and J by 6 bases; unmatched bases: 4. CDR3 nucleotide sequence: TGTGCCAGCAGCTTATTAACGGGGGGCGAGCAGTACTTC. It is translated as CASSLLTGGEQYF.

The rearrangement uses TRBV3-1 (or the pseudogene TRBV3-2) and TRBJ1-5; 7 bases line up with TRBD1. V shed 3 bases, J shed 7 bases, and the junction held 6 bases outside the gene matches. The CDR3 has 14 amino acids. CDR1 is LGHDT, CDR2 YNNKEL, per germline (reference sequence). The CDR3 region is CASSHRGWGQPQHF. In nucleotides, the CDR3 is TGTGCCAGCAGCCACAGGGGGTGGGGACAGCCCCAGCATTTT.

The chain links TRBV3-1 (or the pseudogene TRBV3-2) to TRBJ1-1; perhaps TRBD1 as D (6 bases). CDR1 and CDR2 from the germline V gene are LGHDT and YNNKEL (reference sequence). The germline V and J ends were trimmed by 2 bases and 7 bases, with 17 bases remaining between them. CDR3 length equals 15 residues. The CDR3 DNA reads as TGTGCCAGCAGCCAAATTACAGGGTTGCGTCTTGAAGCTTTCTTT. Its translation is CASSQITGLRLEAFF.

This clone appeared a single time. CDR3 loop: CASSPRTFASSYNEQFF. The DNA of the CDR3 is TGTGCCAGCAGCCCCCGGACCTTCGCTAGCTCCTACAATGAGCAGTTCTTC. The chain couples TRBV9 to TRBJ2-1, with D unclear. In germline, CDR1 is SGDLS, CDR2 YYNGEE. The CDR3 consists of 17 residues. V was shortened by 4 bases and J by 0 bases, with 17 bases between the two germline ends.

The V and J genes are TRBV9 and TRBJ1-1, with D perhaps TRBD1 (6 bases). This CDR3 region has 15 residues. Looked up from germline, CDR1 is SGDLS and CDR2 is YYNGEE. V was pared by 2 bases and J by 5 bases, with 16 bases between. In DNA form, the CDR3 reads TGTGCCAGCAGCGTCCAATCACAGGGTTGGACTGAAGCTTTCTTT. This gives the protein CASSVQSQGWTEAFF.

This sequence joins TRBV4-3 and TRBJ1-2, with 7 nucleotides matching TRBD1. The junction had 3 bases not matched to a gene; V was cut back by 1 base and J by 4 bases. This CDR3 contains 14 residues. Germline V gene data show CDR1 as LGHNA and CDR2 as YSLEER. In DNA, the CDR3 is TGCGCCAGCAGCCAAGTTGGGGACAGCTATGGCTACACCTTC. It translates to CASSQVGDSYGYTF.

This clone has just one count. The chain couples TRBV27 to TRBJ1-3; D gene unclear. V shed 4 bases and J shed 0 bases, with 7 bases lying between them. Germline lookup yields CDR1 MNHEY and CDR2 SMNVEV (reference sequence). CDR3 length: 14 residues. The DNA for the CDR3 is TGTGCCAGCAGTTCGACCTTCTCTGGAAACACCATATATTTT. This codes for CASSSTFSGNTIYF.

This clone occurred a few times. The chain joins TRBV11-2 to TRBJ1-3; D is unclear. Germline V gene lookup returns CDR1 SGHAT and CDR2 FQNNGV. V lost 7 bases, J lost 0 bases, and 22 bases lay in between. The CDR3 is 18 residues long. CDR3 region: CASTHDLGQASSGNTIYF. CDR3 DNA: TGTGCCAGCACCCATGACCTGGGCCAAGCGTCCTCTGGAAACACCATATATTTT. Full variable domain (remainder filled in from reference TRBV11-2 and TRBJ1-3): EAGVAQSPRYKIIEKRQSVAFWCNPISGHATLYWYQQILGQGPKLLIQFQNNGVVDDSQLPKDRFSAERLKGVDSTLKIQPAKLEDSAVYLCASTHDLGQASSGNTIYFGEGSWLTVV.

The chain links TRBV5-8 to TRBJ2-3; 8 bases are a match to TRBD1. The V gene's germline CDR1 is SGHTS and CDR2 YDEGEE. The length of the CDR3 is 15 residues. Losses at the gene ends were 4 bases for V and 5 bases for J; bases not matched to a gene: 9. The CDR3 DNA reads TGTGCCAGCAGCACCGGACAGGGCTTTGGAGATACGCAGTATTTT. Its protein is CASSTGQGFGDTQYF.

The chain employs TRBV7-9 and TRBJ2-1, with D unresolved. Germline V gene data show CDR1 as SEHNR and CDR2 as FQNEAQ (reference sequence). V lost 2 bases and J 6 bases, leaving 11 bases between the germline ends. This CDR3 is 14 amino acids long. The CDR3 coding sequence is TGTGCCAGCAGCTTATATGCGAGCCGCAATGAGCAGTTCTTC. It translates to CASSLYASRNEQFF.

V and J are TRBV7-2 and TRBJ2-1; either TRBD1 or TRBD2 may supply D (6 bases each). CDR1 is SGHTA and CDR2 is FQGNSA in the germline V gene. Trimming pared 2 bases from V and 8 bases from J, leaving 16 bases between. The CDR3 consists of 15 residues. The CDR3 coding sequence is TGTGCCAGCAGCTTATGGGGGGCAGAGGCCGATGAGCAGTTCTTC. Translating gives CASSLWGAEADEQFF. The entire variable domain, with the rest obtained from reference TRBV7-2 and TRBJ2-1, is as follows: GAGVSQSPSNKVTEKGKDVELRCDPISGHTALYWYRQSLGQGLEFLIYFQGNSAPDKSGLPSDRFSAERTGGSVSTLTIQRTQQEDSAVYLCASSLWGAEADEQFFGPGTRLTVL.

The gene calls are TRBV3-1 (or the pseudogene TRBV3-2) and TRBJ1-2; D gene ambiguous. The germline V gene has CDR1 LGHDT and CDR2 YNNKEL (reference sequence). V lost 1 base, J lost 2 bases, and 14 bases lay in between. CDR3 length: 16 amino acids. The DNA for the CDR3 is TGTGCCAGCAGCCAAGGCATGCGCCCGACGAACTATGGCTACACCTTC. This gives the protein CASSQGMRPTNYGYTF.

This clone was found once. The chain has TRBV30 and TRBJ1-5, with D maybe TRBD1 (5 bases). Germline values: CDR1 GTSNPN, CDR2 SVGIG (reference sequence). With 3 bases removed from V and 1 base from J, the gap between germline ends came to 10 bases. This CDR3 region has 14 residues. The CDR3 sequence: CAWSGGTSNQPQHF. DNA for the CDR3: TGTGCCTGGAGCGGGGGGACCAGCAATCAGCCCCAGCATTTT.

This chain joins TRBV11-1 and TRBJ2-7; possibly TRBD1 for D (6 bases). Between the trimmed V and J ends, which lost 5 bases and 5 bases, there was a span of 13 bases. CDR1 SGHAT and CDR2 FQDESV come from the germline V gene (reference sequence). This CDR3 has 13 residues. This CDR3 is CASSKQGIHEQYF. DNA of the CDR3: TGTGCCAGCAGCAAACAGGGAATCCACGAGCAGTACTTC.

This clone was detected a few times. The chain joins TRBV6-1 to TRBJ1-6; D is perhaps TRBD1 (5 bases). Germline CDR1 MNHNS, CDR2 SASEGT. Trimming took off 0 bases at V and 10 bases at J, with 13 bases between the two ends. The CDR3 is made up of 15 amino acids. In DNA form, the CDR3 reads TGTGCCAGCAGTGAAGCTTGGGGGAGTAACTCACCCCTCCACTTT. As protein: CASSEAWGSNSPLHF.

The chain is built from TRBV5-1 and TRBJ1-4, with 11 bases identical to TRBD1. The germline V gene encodes CDR1 SGHRS and CDR2 YFSETQ. CDR3 size: 15 residues. Trimming took 4 bases from V and 3 from J; bases not matched to a gene: 2. In nucleotides, the CDR3 is TGCGCCAGCAGCGGACAGGGGGCTTCTAATGAAAAACTGTTTTTT. Protein sequence: CASSGQGASNEKLFF.

The CDR3: CASSHAGTGDSPLHF. CDR3 sequence (DNA): TGTGCCAGCAGCCATGCCGGGACAGGGGATTCACCCCTCCACTTT. The chain carries TRBV14 and TRBJ1-6, with 10 bases that match TRBD1. Germline V lookup: CDR1 SGHDN, CDR2 FVKESK. The CDR3 runs to 15 residues. Losses at the gene ends were 3 bases for V and 8 bases for J; bases not matched to a gene: 4. The full variable domain, with the rest looked up from reference TRBV14 and TRBJ1-6, is EAGVTQFPSHSVIEKGQTVTLRCDPISGHDNLYWYRRVMGKEIKFLLHFVKESKQDESGMPNNRFLAERTGGTYSTLKVQPAELEDSGVYFCASSHAGTGDSPLHFGNGTRLTVT.

This chain joins TRBV7-6 and TRBJ1-1, with 7 bases identical to TRBD1. The CDR3 is 16 amino acids. The germline gives CDR1 SGHVS, CDR2 FNYEAQ. Losses at the gene ends were 1 base for V and 5 bases for J; bases not matched to a gene: 10. The CDR3 spells CASSLGLAGGLTEAFF. The CDR3 DNA reads as TGTGCCAGCAGCTTAGGTCTGGCAGGGGGATTGACTGAAGCTTTCTTT. Full variable domain (outside the CDR3, taken from reference TRBV7-6 and TRBJ1-1): GAGVSQSPRYKVTKRGQDVALRCDPISGHVSLYWYRQALGQGPEFLTYFNYEAQQDKSGLPNDRFSAERPEGSISTLTIQRTEQRDSAMYRCASSLGLAGGLTEAFFGQGTRLTVV.

The chain couples TRBV24-1 to TRBJ2-2; D is unclear. CDR1 is KGHDR and CDR2 is SFDVKD in the germline V gene. CDR3 length: 13 amino acids. Trimming removed 5 bases from V and 6 bases from J, with 9 bases in between. Here the CDR3 reads CATSVASPGELFF. In nucleotides, the CDR3 is TGTGCCACCAGTGTGGCTAGTCCCGGGGAGCTGTTTTTT.

This clone was recorded only once. The chain uses TRBV6-5 and TRBJ2-7; no reliable D call. Per the germline V gene, CDR1 is MNHEY and CDR2 is SVGAGI. This CDR3 contains 15 residues. Trimming stripped 10 bases from V and 0 bases from J, with 19 bases between. DNA of the CDR3: TGTGCCACCCTACCTCAGCTAGGCCGCTCCTACGAGCAGTACTTC. Translation: CATLPQLGRSYEQYF.

The V and J genes are TRBV18 and TRBJ2-3; 13 bases map to TRBD2. This CDR3 has 17 amino acids. Germline loops: CDR1 KGHSH, CDR2 LQKENI. The ends lost 6 bases at V and 3 bases at J; junction bases unmatched: 9. The CDR3 reads CASSLTSGGPKTDTQYF. The DNA for the CDR3 is TGTGCCAGCTCTTTGACTAGCGGGGGGCCTAAAACAGATACGCAGTATTTT.

The V gene is TRBV30, the J gene TRBJ2-3; D tentatively fits TRBD1 or TRBD2 (5 bases each). Germline CDR1 and CDR2: GTSNPN and SVGIG (reference sequence). V lost 0 bases, J lost 3 bases, and 22 bases lay in between. The CDR3 totals 18 residues. The CDR3 bases are TGTGCCTGGAGTGTCCGAAGGCGGACACGGACTGAGACAGATACGCAGTATTTT. It is translated as CAWSVRRRTRTETDTQYF.

In this sample, this clone turned up once. J is TRBJ1-2 and V is TRBV7-9; no firm D call. The CDR3 has 13 residues. The V end was cut by 0 bases, the J end by 6 bases, with 8 bases between. Germline CDR1 reads SEHNR; CDR2 reads FQNEAQ (reference sequence). CDR3 region: CASSLATGDGYTF. The CDR3 DNA reads as TGTGCCAGCAGCTTAGCGACGGGCGATGGCTACACCTTC.

V is TRBV9 and J is TRBJ2-1; D is perhaps TRBD2 (5 bases). The V end was cut by 4 bases, the J end by 8 bases, with 22 bases between. The CDR3 is 16 residues long. The germline V gene has CDR1 SGDLS and CDR2 YYNGEE. The DNA of the CDR3 is TGTGCCAGCAGCCCTCCGGTCTCAGCCTCGAGGGATGAGCAGTTCTTC. Translating gives CASSPPVSASRDEQFF.

The chain is built from TRBV7-9 and TRBJ2-1, with 9 bases that match TRBD1. Germline values: CDR1 SEHNR, CDR2 FQNEAQ (reference sequence). Germline trimming cut 4 bases from V and 4 bases from J; bases unmatched to any gene: 11. The CDR3 sequence is 17 residues long. The CDR3 bases are TGTGCCAGCAGCTCAACCCCGGGACAGGGAAATTACAATGAGCAGTTCTTC. It specifies CASSSTPGQGNYNEQFF.

The rearrangement joins TRBV7-2 to TRBJ1-1, with 10 bases fitting TRBD1. This CDR3 spans 16 amino acids. The germline V gene encodes CDR1 SGHTA and CDR2 FQGNSA. V lost 2 bases, J lost 1 base, and 4 bases stayed unmatched. The CDR3: CASSLRTGGKNTEAFF. CDR3 DNA sequence: TGTGCCAGCAGCTTAAGGACAGGGGGGAAGAACACTGAAGCTTTCTTT.